This TCR beta chain derives from a study of cytomegalovirus exposure and HLA in healthy donors. Study findings and constraints: Indistinguishability led to the exclusion of some V segments, TRBV6-2 and TRBV6-3 included. Testing in vitro showed a few CMV-associated chains specific for CMV antigens. According to a later analysis, donors in an Asian-associated ancestry cluster reportedly had fewer N-insertions than the roughly 670-donor mean.

The CDR3 totals 15 residues. Germline lookup yields CDR1 LNHDA and CDR2 SQIVND (reference sequence). Trimming removed 7 bases from V and 1 base from J, with 13 bases in between. Concerning this clone itself: Its target is unknown.

PCR employed 60 Vbeta and 13 Jbeta primers. TCRdb's copy holds only in-frame clones and misses some; the assay was immunoSEQ multiplex PCR. Counted here are some 180,000 clones, roughly 87% occurring once; the ten biggest clones make up around 0.21%. V and J are TRBV19 and TRBJ2-2, with D possibly being TRBD2 (5 bases). The receptor was isolated from a girl under three years old in good health and CMV-seronegative. The sample comprised PBMCs. The CDR3 is CASTLRGQNTGELFF. CDR3 nucleotides: TGTGCCAGTACCCTAAGAGGGCAGAACACCGGGGAGCTGTTTTTT.